This T cell receptor beta chain derives from a study of T cell clonotyping in hematopoietic cell transplantation. Background on the study: Recipient blood drawn about 28 days pretransplant and days 30, 100, 180 after. Whole-study findings and limits: Broader posttransplant TCR repertoire diversity was predicted by graft donor and pretransplant recipient Inverse Simpson Index values. Pathologically expanded recipient clonotypes increased progressively from day 30 to day 180 as diversity fell.

As regards this clone: Its antigen is as yet unknown.

Using immunoSEQ multiplex PCR, the repertoire was profiled, and TCRdb retains in-frame clones only, with some absent. Of 12,000 to 15,000 clones detected, about three fifths appear once; the ten largest clones hold 7.5% to 10%. Looked up from germline, CDR1 is MNHEY and CDR2 is SVGAGI. The CDR3 extends over 13 amino acids. The V end lost 5 bases, the J end lost 4 bases, and 11 bases lay between the germline ends. This TCR was sampled from a human donor who either received an allogeneic hematopoietic cell transplant for a myeloid malignancy or was a related donor (not recorded which). Some clones in this sample may be carry-over from other donors' samples. Material: PBMCs. This chain uses TRBV6-5 with TRBJ1-1; TRBD1 might be the D (6 bases). The CDR3 protein is CASSPRGGTEAFF. CDR3 coding DNA: TGTGCCAGCAGTCCCAGGGGAGGCACTGAAGCTTTCTTT.